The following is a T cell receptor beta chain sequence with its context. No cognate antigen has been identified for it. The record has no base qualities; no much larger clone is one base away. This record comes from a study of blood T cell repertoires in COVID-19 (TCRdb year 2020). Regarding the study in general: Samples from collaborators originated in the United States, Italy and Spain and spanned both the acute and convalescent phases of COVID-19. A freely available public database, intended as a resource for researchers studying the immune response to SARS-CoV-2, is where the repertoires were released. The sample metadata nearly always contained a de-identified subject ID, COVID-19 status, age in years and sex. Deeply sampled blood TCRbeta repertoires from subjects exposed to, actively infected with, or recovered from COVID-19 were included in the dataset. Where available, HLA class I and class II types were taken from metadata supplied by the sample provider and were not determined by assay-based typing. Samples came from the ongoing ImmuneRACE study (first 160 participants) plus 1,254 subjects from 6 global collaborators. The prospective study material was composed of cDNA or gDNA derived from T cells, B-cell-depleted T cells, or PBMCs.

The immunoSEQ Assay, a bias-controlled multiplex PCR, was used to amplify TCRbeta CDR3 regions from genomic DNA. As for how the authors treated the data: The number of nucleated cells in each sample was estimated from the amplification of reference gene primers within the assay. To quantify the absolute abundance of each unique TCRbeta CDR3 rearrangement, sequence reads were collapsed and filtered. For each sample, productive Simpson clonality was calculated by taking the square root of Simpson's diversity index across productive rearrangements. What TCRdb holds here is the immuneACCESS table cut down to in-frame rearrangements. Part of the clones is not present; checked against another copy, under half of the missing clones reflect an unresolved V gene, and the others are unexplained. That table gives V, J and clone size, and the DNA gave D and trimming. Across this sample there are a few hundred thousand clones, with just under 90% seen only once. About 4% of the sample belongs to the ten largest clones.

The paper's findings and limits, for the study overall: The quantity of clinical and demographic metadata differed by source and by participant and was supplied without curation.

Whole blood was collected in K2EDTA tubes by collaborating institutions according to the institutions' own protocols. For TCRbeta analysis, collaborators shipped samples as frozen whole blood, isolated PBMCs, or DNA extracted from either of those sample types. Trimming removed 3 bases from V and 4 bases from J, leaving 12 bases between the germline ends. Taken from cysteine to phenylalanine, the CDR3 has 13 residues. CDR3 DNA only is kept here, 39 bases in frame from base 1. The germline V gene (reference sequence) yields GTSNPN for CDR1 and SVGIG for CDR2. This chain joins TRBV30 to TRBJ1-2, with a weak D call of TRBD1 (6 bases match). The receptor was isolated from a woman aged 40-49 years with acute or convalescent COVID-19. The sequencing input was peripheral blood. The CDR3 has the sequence CAWSAGEGYGYTF. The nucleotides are TGTGCCTGGAGCGCAGGGGAGGGCTATGGCTACACCTTC.